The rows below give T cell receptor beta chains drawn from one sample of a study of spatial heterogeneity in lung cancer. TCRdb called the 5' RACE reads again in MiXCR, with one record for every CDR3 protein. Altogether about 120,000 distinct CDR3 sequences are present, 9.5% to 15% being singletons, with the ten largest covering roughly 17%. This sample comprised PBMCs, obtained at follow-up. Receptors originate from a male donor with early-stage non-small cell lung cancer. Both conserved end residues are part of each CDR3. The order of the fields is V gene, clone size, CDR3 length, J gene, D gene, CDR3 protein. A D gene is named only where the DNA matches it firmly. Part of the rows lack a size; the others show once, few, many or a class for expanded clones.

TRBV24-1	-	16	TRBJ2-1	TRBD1	CATSDLSGGIYNEQFF
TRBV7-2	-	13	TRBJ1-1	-	CASSLQRETEAFF
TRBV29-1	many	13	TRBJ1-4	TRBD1	CSVDGTGSEKLFF
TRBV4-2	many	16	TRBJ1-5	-	CASSQGGGNSNQPQHF
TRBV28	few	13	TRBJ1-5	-	CASTRTGDQPQHF
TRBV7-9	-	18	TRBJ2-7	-	CASSLGGGGRRSSYEQYF
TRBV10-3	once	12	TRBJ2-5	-	CAISESRGYLYF
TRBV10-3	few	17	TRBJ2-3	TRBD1	CAISEGTGSTSTDTQYF
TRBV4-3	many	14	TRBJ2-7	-	CASSQGFGTSNRYF
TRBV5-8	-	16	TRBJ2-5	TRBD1	CASSWRPGQGVETQYF
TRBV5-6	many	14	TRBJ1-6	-	CASSLVGGNSPLHF
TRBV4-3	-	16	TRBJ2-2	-	CASSPRPGPTTGELFF
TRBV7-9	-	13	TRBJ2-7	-	CASSFRGYYEQYF
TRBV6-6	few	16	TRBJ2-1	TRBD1	CASSYRTGDSYNEQFF
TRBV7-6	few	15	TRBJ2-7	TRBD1	CASSLLQGDSYEQYF
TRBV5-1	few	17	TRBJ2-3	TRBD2	CASSATPRGGPSDTQYF
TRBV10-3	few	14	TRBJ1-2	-	CAISEPGADLGYTF
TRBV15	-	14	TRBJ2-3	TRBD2	CATSAGGNRDTQYF
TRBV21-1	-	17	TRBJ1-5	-	CASSKVYGQGAGQPQHF
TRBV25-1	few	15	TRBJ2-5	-	CASSEWAGAQETQYF
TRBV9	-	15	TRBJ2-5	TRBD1	CASSVGGTGWQTQYF
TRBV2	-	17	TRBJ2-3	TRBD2	CASSRPQTSGATDTQYF
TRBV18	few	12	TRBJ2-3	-	CASSNMRDTQYF
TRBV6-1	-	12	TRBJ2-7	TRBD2	CASTRTSSEQYF
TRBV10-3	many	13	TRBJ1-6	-	CAIRKELDSPLHF
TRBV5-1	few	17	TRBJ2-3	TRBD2	CASSLRGLAGGTDTQYF
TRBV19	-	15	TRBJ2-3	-	CASSMTPMGADTQYF
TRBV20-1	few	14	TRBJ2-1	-	CSALQGTSYNEQFF
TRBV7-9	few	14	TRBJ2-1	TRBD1	CASSFGTGGDEQFF
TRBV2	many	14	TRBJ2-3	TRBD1	CASNDRGGTDTQYF
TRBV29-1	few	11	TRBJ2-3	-	CSGGVTDTQYF
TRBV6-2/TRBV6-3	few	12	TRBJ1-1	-	CASSPGLIRAFF
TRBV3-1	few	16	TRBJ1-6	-	CASSQDLGGRNSPLHF
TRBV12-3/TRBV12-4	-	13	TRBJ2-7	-	CASSLRQRYEQYF
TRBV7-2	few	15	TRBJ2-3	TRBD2	CASSPSGGGTDTQYF
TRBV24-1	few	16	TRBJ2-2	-	CATSDLVSWGAGELFF